Below, 12 T cell receptor beta chains from the same sample are listed, as sequenced in a study of T cell responses to AZD1222 COVID-19 vaccine. Assay: immunoSEQ multiplex PCR; the TCRdb copy retains only in-frame clones and omits some. The profile shows approximately 190,000 clones, 85% to 95% of them singletons. Sample: peripheral blood, taken on day 0 of AZD1222 vaccination. The source of these receptors is an adult in good health.

The chain combines TRBV7-2 with TRBJ1-1; tentatively, D is TRBD1 (5 bases). The V gene lost 3 bases and the J gene lost 1 base, with 12 bases spanning the gap. Germline CDR1 SGHTA, CDR2 FQGNSA. There are 15 residues in the CDR3. The CDR3 bases are TGTGCCAGCAGCTTCCCAGGGTTACCGAACACTGAAGCTTTCTTT. Amino acids: CASSFPGLPNTEAFF. The full variable domain, in which reference TRBV7-2 and TRBJ1-1 provide the parts outside the CDR3, is GAGVSQSPSNKVTEKGKDVELRCDPISGHTALYWYRQSLGQGLEFLIYFQGNSAPDKSGLPSDRFSAERTGGSVSTLTIQRTQQEDSAVYLCASSFPGLPNTEAFFGQGTRLTVV.

The rearrangement joins TRBV9 to TRBJ2-1; tentatively, D is TRBD2 (5 bases). CDR1 SGDLS and CDR2 YYNGEE come from the germline V gene. The CDR3 has 15 residues. Between the trimmed V and J ends, which lost 2 bases and 2 bases, there was a span of 11 bases. The CDR3 loop is CASSVSGSPYNEQFF. In nucleotides, the CDR3 is TGTGCCAGCAGCGTGAGCGGTTCGCCCTACAATGAGCAGTTCTTC.

The rearrangement uses TRBV28 and TRBJ2-7, with D perhaps matching TRBD2 (5 bases). The germline V and J ends were trimmed by 3 bases and 4 bases, with 19 bases remaining between them. CDR1 is MDHEN and CDR2 is SYDVKM in the germline V gene. CDR3 length equals 16 residues. CDR3 in amino acids: CASSFLTDWQVYEQYF. In DNA form, the CDR3 reads TGTGCCAGCAGTTTCCTTACGGACTGGCAAGTGTACGAGCAGTACTTC.

J is TRBJ2-3 and V is TRBV24-1; 10 nucleotides match TRBD1. Per the germline V gene, CDR1 is KGHDR and CDR2 is SFDVKD. J was trimmed by 4 bases and V by 4 bases; bases with no gene match: 7. The CDR3 has 16 amino acids. The DNA of the CDR3 is TGTGCCACCAGTGAGTCGGGGACAGGGGATCCAGATACGCAGTATTTT. Translated, it gives CATSESGTGDPDTQYF.

In this sample, this clone turned up once. Other nucleotide sequences in the sample specify the same CDR3. The J gene is TRBJ2-1, the V gene TRBV6-5; D gene ambiguous. Germline CDR1 MNHEY, CDR2 SVGAGI. Trimming took 0 bases from V and 6 from J, leaving 9 bases between them. CDR3 length: 14 amino acids. CDR3 sequence: CASSYSPWGNEQFF. CDR3 coding DNA: TGTGCCAGCAGTTACTCCCCGTGGGGCAATGAGCAGTTCTTC.

This chain joins TRBV12-3 or TRBV12-4 and TRBJ1-2; no reliable D call. The CDR3 spans 13 residues. V gave up 1 base and J gave up 7 bases, with 10 bases separating them. In DNA form, the CDR3 reads TGTGCCAGCAGTTTAGGGGATTATATTGGCTACACCTTC. Translating it yields CASSLGDYIGYTF.

V and J are TRBV5-1 and TRBJ2-3; D is unresolved. Trimming removed 4 bases at V and 6 bases at J, with 9 bases between. This CDR3 comprises 12 residues. Germline assignment: CDR1 SGHRS and CDR2 YFSETQ. The CDR3 is CASSPGLDTQYF. The CDR3 nucleotides read TGCGCCAGCAGCCCAGGATTGGATACGCAGTATTTT.

This clone appeared once. CDR3: CASRRMNTEAFF. The CDR3 DNA sequence: TGTGCCAGCCGACGGATGAACACTGAAGCTTTCTTT. J is TRBJ1-1 and V is TRBV6-5; D gene ambiguous. Germline V gene sequence: CDR1 MNHEY, CDR2 SVGAGI. The CDR3 runs to 12 residues. Trimming stripped 8 bases from V and 0 bases from J, with 7 bases between.

This chain joins TRBV5-1 and TRBJ2-2; maybe TRBD1 (6 bases). Germline V gives CDR1 SGHRS, CDR2 YFSETQ. V was trimmed by 5 bases and J by 5 bases, leaving 13 bases between them. The CDR3 spans 14 residues. The chain's CDR3 is CASRGQGITGELFF. The CDR3 nucleotides read TGCGCCAGCAGAGGGCAGGGGATTACCGGGGAGCTGTTTTTT.

The chain uses TRBV7-2 and TRBJ1-6, with D possibly TRBD1 on 5 matching bases. The CDR3 contains 14 residues. The germline V and J ends were trimmed by 5 bases and 8 bases, with 13 bases remaining between them. Looked up from germline, CDR1 is SGHTA and CDR2 is FQGNSA. The CDR3 region is CASSTRGRDSPLHF. In nucleotides, the CDR3 is TGTGCCAGCAGCACTAGGGGACGAGATTCACCCCTCCACTTT.

The chain joins TRBV2 to TRBJ1-6; the D gene is possibly TRBD1 (6 bases). Trimming shortened V by 3 bases and J by 0 bases, and 9 bases separated the two germline ends. Germline values: CDR1 SNHLY, CDR2 FYNNEI. This CDR3 has 16 amino acids. The CDR3: CASSEGGGSYNSPLHF. CDR3 nucleotide sequence: TGTGCCAGCAGTGAGGGAGGGGGCTCCTATAATTCACCCCTCCACTTT.

This chain uses TRBV5-6 with TRBJ1-3; TRBD1 is a possible D gene (5 bases). CDR3 length: 14 residues. Deletions cut 5 bases from V and 6 bases from J, with 15 bases between. Per germline, CDR1 SGHDT and CDR2 YYEEEE. CDR3 in amino acids: CASSISGTLNTIYF. Written as DNA, the CDR3 is TGTGCCAGCAGTATTTCCGGGACCCTAAACACCATATATTTT.